Below, one TCR beta chain is given with its context. Clones were sequenced by immunoSEQ multiplex PCR, and TCRdb holds only the in-frame ones, with some missing. Of more than 70,000 clones listed, 81% are singletons. These data are taken from a study of OX40 agonist ivuxolimab in advanced cancers. Study information: A mean age of approximately 58 years, range about 20 to 85, was recorded, and roughly 80% were male.

Germline CDR1 SGHNT, CDR2 YENEEA. J lost 9 bases, V lost 2 bases, and 9 bases had no gene match. The CDR3 is 15 amino acids. The clonotype comes from an adult with an advanced solid tumor such as melanoma, head and neck, liver or kidney cancer. V usage is TRBV11-3 and J usage is TRBJ1-3; TRBD1 aligns across 8 bases. The sequenced sample was CD4+ or CD8+ T cells sorted from blood, obtained in a trial of the OX40 agonist ivuxolimab. In DNA form, the CDR3 reads TGTGCCAGCAGCTTATTTTCAGGGGGCGGTGGCACCATATATTTT. Protein product: CASSLFSGGGGTIYF. Together with reference TRBV11-3 and TRBJ1-3, the CDR3 gives the full variable domain: EAGVVQSPRYKIIEKKQPVAFWCNPISGHNTLYWYLQNLGQGPELLIRYENEEAVDDSQLPKDRFSAERLKGVDSTLKIQPAELGDSAVYLCASSLFSGGGGTIYFGEGSWLTVV.